This TCR beta chain appears in the sequencing data of a study of OX40 agonist ivuxolimab in advanced cancers. Only in-frame clones appear in the TCRdb table, and some are missing; sequencing was by immunoSEQ multiplex PCR. The data hold 95,000 to 100,000 clones, with 93% observed a single time. The CDR3 runs to 15 residues. The V end was cut by 3 bases, the J end by 6 bases, with 17 bases between. The germline V gene has CDR1 KGHSH and CDR2 LQKENI. This chain links TRBV18 with TRBJ1-1; D might be TRBD1 (5 bases). The origin of this receptor is an adult with an advanced solid tumor such as melanoma, head and neck, liver or kidney cancer. The sample here was CD4+ or CD8+ T cells sorted from blood, taken in a trial of the OX40 agonist ivuxolimab. CDR3 nucleotides: TGTGCCAGCTCACCCTTGGCGGAGATAGGGGCTGAAGCTTTCTTT. It is translated as CASSPLAEIGAEAFF. Looking up the rest from reference TRBV18 and TRBJ1-1 gives the full variable domain: NAGVMQNPRHLVRRRGQEARLRCSPMKGHSHVYWYRQLPEEGLKFMVYLQKENIIDESGMPKERFSAEFPKEGPSILRIQQVVRGDSAAYFCASSPLAEIGAEAFFGQGTRLTVV.